The 23 T cell receptor beta chains presented below share a single source sample, sequenced in a study of T cells in Graves' hyperthyroidism and ophthalmopathy. The source material, RNA transcripts, was used to amplify TCR beta CDR3 regions. Researchers ran a first-round RT-PCR on the TCR CDR3 using the HTBI primer set. TCRdb re-called the multiplex PCR reads with MiXCR, one entry per CDR3 protein. The table has more than 250,000 distinct CDR3 sequences, about 15% seen once. The sequencing sample was made of blood. All receptors derive from a woman aged 45-59 years with Graves' hyperthyroidism that later progressed to Graves' ophthalmopathy.

This clonotype was detected ten times or more. J is TRBJ2-5 and V is TRBV6-1; D possibly uses TRBD1 or TRBD2 (5 bases each). With 5 bases removed from V and 5 bases from J, the gap between germline ends came to 18 bases. The CDR3 covers 15 residues. Germline CDR1 and CDR2: MNHNS and SASEGT. CDR3 bases: TGTGCCAGCAGTTTCGGGACGTCCGGAAGGGAGACCCAGTACTTC. It is translated as CASSFGTSGRETQYF.

Only a few counts were recorded for this clonotype. The chain recombines TRBV10-2 with TRBJ2-2, with 10 bases that match TRBD2. The ends lost 4 bases at V and 8 bases at J; junction bases unmatched: 19. Germline V lookup: CDR1 WSHSY, CDR2 SAAADI. CDR3 length: 19 amino acids. CDR3 sequence: CASSGQTTSGTYSSGELFF. The CDR3 DNA sequence: TGCGCCAGCAGTGGGCAGACCACTAGCGGGACCTATTCCTCGGGGGAGCTGTTTTTT.

This clonotype has more than one count but fewer than ten. The chain carries TRBV5-1 and TRBJ1-6; TRBD1 is a possible D gene (6 bases). Germline V lookup: CDR1 SGHRS, CDR2 YFSETQ. Trimming cost V 5 bases and J 5 bases, with 11 bases left between them. This CDR3 contains 14 residues. This CDR3 is CASRERTDNSPLHF. As DNA, the CDR3 is TGCGCCAGCAGAGAACGGACAGATAATTCACCCCTCCACTTT.

Points on this clonotype: This may be a read error: a much more frequent sequence differs by one nucleotide. The V and J genes are TRBV5-1 and TRBJ2-1; D unresolved. Germline CDR1 SGHRS, CDR2 YFSETQ. CDR3 length equals 15 residues. The CDR3 here is CASSLAQVNYNKQFF. CDR3 nucleotide sequence: TGCGCCAGCAGCTTGGCCCAGGTGAACTACAATAAGCAGTTCTTC.

This clonotype was observed many times. This chain links TRBV18 with TRBJ2-3; D is unresolved. The V end was cut by 3 bases, the J end by 7 bases, with 11 bases between. Looked up from germline, CDR1 is KGHSH and CDR2 is LQKENI. The CDR3 has 13 amino acids. Here the CDR3 reads CASSPATAYTQYF. The CDR3 DNA sequence: TGTGCCAGCTCACCCGCGACGGCTTATACGCAGTATTTT.

This clonotype was picked up a small number of times. The genes are TRBV4-2 and TRBJ2-1; 7 nucleotides align to TRBD2. J lost 7 bases, V lost 0 bases, and 6 bases had no gene match. Germline CDR1 and CDR2: LGHNA and YNFKEQ. This CDR3 region has 15 residues. The CDR3 reads CASSQELGGVNEQFF. CDR3 coding DNA: TGTGCCAGCAGCCAAGAGTTGGGGGGGGTAAATGAGCAGTTCTTC.

This chain joins TRBV10-3 and TRBJ2-3; 9 bases agree with TRBD1. The J segment lost 2 bases and the V segment lost 4 bases, leaving 7 bases of the junction unmatched. CDR1 ENHRY and CDR2 SYGVKD come from the germline V gene. This CDR3 spans 16 amino acids. In DNA, the CDR3 is TGTGCCATCAGTGGTGGCGGGACAGGGTTCACAGATACGCAGTATTTT. It codes for CAISGGGTGFTDTQYF.

This clonotype was seen repeatedly, ten times or more. The chain has TRBV7-2 and TRBJ2-7; D uncertain. Germline V gene lookup returns CDR1 SGHTA and CDR2 FQGNSA. V was trimmed by 6 bases and J by 3 bases, leaving 12 bases between them. The CDR3 spans 13 residues. DNA for the CDR3: TGTGCCAGCAGTTCCAGTCCCCTCTACGAGCAGTACTTC. This translates into CASSSSPLYEQYF.

This clonotype was seen at least ten times. This chain links TRBV10-1 with TRBJ2-7; 9 bases are shared with TRBD1. Germline loops: CDR1 WNHNN, CDR2 SYGVQD (reference sequence). The CDR3 is 15 amino acids. V lost 6 bases, J lost 5 bases, and 11 bases stayed unmatched. CDR3 sequence: CASSDAGQGAHEQYF. The CDR3 bases are TGCGCCAGCAGCGACGCGGGACAGGGAGCCCACGAGCAGTACTTC.

This clonotype has a count of ten or more. The rearrangement links TRBV28 to TRBJ1-1; TRBD1 is a possible D gene (5 bases). Germline CDR1 is MDHEN and CDR2 is SYDVKM. This CDR3 has 12 residues. The V gene lost 8 bases and the J gene lost 2 bases, with 9 bases spanning the gap. CDR3 sequence: CASHDSNTEAFF. The CDR3 bases are TGTGCCAGCCACGACAGCAACACTGAAGCTTTCTTT.

This clonotype was found many times. This chain joins TRBV6-1 and TRBJ1-5; tentative D call: TRBD1 (5 bases). Germline V gene sequence: CDR1 MNHNS, CDR2 SASEGT. This CDR3 is 16 amino acids long. Trimming left V 6 bases short and J 6 bases short, with 21 bases between. The CDR3 protein is CASSITRASSGQPQHF. The CDR3 DNA sequence: TGTGCCAGCAGCATTACCAGGGCCTCGAGCGGTCAGCCCCAGCATTTT.

This clonotype was found many times. The rearrangement joins TRBV30 to TRBJ1-1; unclear D gene. CDR1 GTSNPN and CDR2 SVGIG come from the germline V gene (reference sequence). The CDR3 runs 13 residues. V shed 0 bases and J shed 1 base, with 6 bases lying between them. As DNA, the CDR3 is TGTGCCTGGAGTGTAGGAGGGAACACTGAAGCTTTCTTT. This gives the protein CAWSVGGNTEAFF. The entire variable domain, with the rest obtained from reference TRBV30 and TRBJ1-1, is as follows: SQTIHQWPATLVQPVGSPLSLECTVEGTSNPNLYWYRQAAGRGLQLLFYSVGIGQISSEVPQNLSASRPQDRQFILSSKKLLLSDSGFYLCAWSVGGNTEAFFGQGTRLTVV.

This clonotype was detected many times. The chain joins TRBV20-1 to TRBJ2-3; the D gene is possibly TRBD1 (5 bases). The ends were cut back, 5 bases at V and 0 bases at J, with 9 bases in the middle. This CDR3 has 13 residues. Germline values: CDR1 DFQATT, CDR2 SNEGSKA (reference sequence). The CDR3 region is CSAGAVSTDTQYF. CDR3 in DNA: TGCAGTGCTGGGGCTGTCAGCACAGATACGCAGTATTTT.

The sample holds many counts of this clonotype. The chain links TRBV3-1 to TRBJ1-2; a weak D match, TRBD1 (5 bases). Deletions cut 1 base from V and 8 bases from J, with 14 bases between. The CDR3 covers 14 residues. From germline, CDR1 is LGHDT and CDR2 YNNKEL (reference sequence). The CDR3 sequence is CASSQVIRGDGYTF. DNA for the CDR3: TGTGCCAGCAGCCAAGTTATCCGGGGGGACGGCTACACCTTC.

The chain couples TRBV29-1 to TRBJ2-2; tentatively, D is TRBD2 (6 bases). CDR1 is SQVTM and CDR2 is ANQGSEA in the germline V gene. CDR3 length equals 13 residues. V was cut by 7 bases and J by 5 bases, with 14 bases left in between. DNA for the CDR3: TGCAGCGCCTCTGGGACTTTTACCGGGGAGCTGTTTTTT. It translates to CSASGTFTGELFF.

This clonotype showed up many times. The rearrangement joins TRBV28 to TRBJ1-1, with a tentative D call TRBD1 (5 bases). Germline assignment: CDR1 MDHEN and CDR2 SYDVKM. CDR3 size: 14 residues. With 7 bases removed from V and 0 bases from J, the gap between germline ends came to 12 bases. The chain's CDR3 is CASTRPGMNTEAFF. CDR3 in DNA: TGTGCCAGCACCCGTCCAGGGATGAACACTGAAGCTTTCTTT.

This chain uses TRBV20-1 with TRBJ1-5; no clear D gene. Per the germline V gene, CDR1 is DFQATT and CDR2 is SNEGSKA (reference sequence). Trimming took off 5 bases at V and 5 bases at J, with 16 bases between the two ends. There are 14 residues in the CDR3. In DNA, the CDR3 is TGCAGTGCTCCACCAGCCGGCTTGGATCAGCCCCAGCATTTT. This sequence encodes CSAPPAGLDQPQHF.

This clonotype has a handful of counts. A much more abundant neighbour one base away suggests this may be a read error. The V gene is TRBV2, the J gene TRBJ2-5, with 12 positions matching TRBD1. The CDR3 contains 15 residues. V trimming: 8 bases; J trimming: 5 bases; junction bases outside the gene matches: 9. Germline V lookup: CDR1 SNHLY, CDR2 FYNNEI. CDR3 loop: CASGQGGQGAETQYF. The CDR3 DNA sequence: TGTGCCAGCGGCCAAGGGGGACAGGGGGCGGAGACCCAGTACTTC.

This clonotype was seen many times. This chain links TRBV28 with TRBJ1-5, with TRBD1 matching over 8 bases. The CDR3 is 15 amino acids. After removal of 6 bases from V and 0 bases from J, the junction contained 4 bases not matched to a gene. CDR1 and CDR2 from the germline V gene are MDHEN and SYDVKM. The CDR3 is CASSLTGDSNQPQHF. CDR3 sequence (DNA): TGTGCCAGCAGCCTGACAGGGGATAGCAATCAGCCCCAGCATTTT.

This clonotype was found many times. The rearrangement uses TRBV5-1 and TRBJ2-1, with 14 bases matching TRBD2. Germline values: CDR1 SGHRS, CDR2 YFSETQ. V shed 3 bases and J 7 bases; nucleotides not matched to a gene: 9. The CDR3 has 17 amino acids. The CDR3 region is CASSSGLAGGSANEQFF. The DNA of the CDR3 is TGCGCCAGCAGCTCAGGACTAGCGGGAGGCTCGGCTAATGAGCAGTTCTTC.

V usage is TRBV5-1 and J usage is TRBJ1-1; 7 bases are shared with TRBD1. V shed 0 bases, J shed 6 bases, and the junction held 5 bases outside the gene matches. Germline V gives CDR1 SGHRS, CDR2 YFSETQ. This CDR3 region has 14 residues. This CDR3 reads CASSLGTGSSEAFF. The CDR3 coding sequence is TGCGCCAGCAGCTTGGGGACAGGTAGTTCTGAAGCTTTCTTT.

The gene calls are TRBV9 and TRBJ2-2; D not certain. CDR3 size: 15 residues. V shed 0 bases and J shed 5 bases, with 11 bases lying between them. Germline-derived CDR1 and CDR2 are SGDLS and YYNGEE. DNA for the CDR3: TGTGCCAGCAGCGTAGGCAACCTGGGGACCGGGGAGCTGTTTTTT. It is translated as CASSVGNLGTGELFF.

This clonotype was observed at least ten times. The chain carries TRBV5-1 and TRBJ2-7; D is uncertain. V was trimmed by 5 bases and J by 2 bases, leaving 14 bases between them. Germline V gives CDR1 SGHRS, CDR2 YFSETQ. The CDR3 is 14 residues long. Written as DNA, the CDR3 is TGCGCCAGCAGTGACCGCGTCACCGCCTACGAGCAGTACTTC. It is translated as CASSDRVTAYEQYF.